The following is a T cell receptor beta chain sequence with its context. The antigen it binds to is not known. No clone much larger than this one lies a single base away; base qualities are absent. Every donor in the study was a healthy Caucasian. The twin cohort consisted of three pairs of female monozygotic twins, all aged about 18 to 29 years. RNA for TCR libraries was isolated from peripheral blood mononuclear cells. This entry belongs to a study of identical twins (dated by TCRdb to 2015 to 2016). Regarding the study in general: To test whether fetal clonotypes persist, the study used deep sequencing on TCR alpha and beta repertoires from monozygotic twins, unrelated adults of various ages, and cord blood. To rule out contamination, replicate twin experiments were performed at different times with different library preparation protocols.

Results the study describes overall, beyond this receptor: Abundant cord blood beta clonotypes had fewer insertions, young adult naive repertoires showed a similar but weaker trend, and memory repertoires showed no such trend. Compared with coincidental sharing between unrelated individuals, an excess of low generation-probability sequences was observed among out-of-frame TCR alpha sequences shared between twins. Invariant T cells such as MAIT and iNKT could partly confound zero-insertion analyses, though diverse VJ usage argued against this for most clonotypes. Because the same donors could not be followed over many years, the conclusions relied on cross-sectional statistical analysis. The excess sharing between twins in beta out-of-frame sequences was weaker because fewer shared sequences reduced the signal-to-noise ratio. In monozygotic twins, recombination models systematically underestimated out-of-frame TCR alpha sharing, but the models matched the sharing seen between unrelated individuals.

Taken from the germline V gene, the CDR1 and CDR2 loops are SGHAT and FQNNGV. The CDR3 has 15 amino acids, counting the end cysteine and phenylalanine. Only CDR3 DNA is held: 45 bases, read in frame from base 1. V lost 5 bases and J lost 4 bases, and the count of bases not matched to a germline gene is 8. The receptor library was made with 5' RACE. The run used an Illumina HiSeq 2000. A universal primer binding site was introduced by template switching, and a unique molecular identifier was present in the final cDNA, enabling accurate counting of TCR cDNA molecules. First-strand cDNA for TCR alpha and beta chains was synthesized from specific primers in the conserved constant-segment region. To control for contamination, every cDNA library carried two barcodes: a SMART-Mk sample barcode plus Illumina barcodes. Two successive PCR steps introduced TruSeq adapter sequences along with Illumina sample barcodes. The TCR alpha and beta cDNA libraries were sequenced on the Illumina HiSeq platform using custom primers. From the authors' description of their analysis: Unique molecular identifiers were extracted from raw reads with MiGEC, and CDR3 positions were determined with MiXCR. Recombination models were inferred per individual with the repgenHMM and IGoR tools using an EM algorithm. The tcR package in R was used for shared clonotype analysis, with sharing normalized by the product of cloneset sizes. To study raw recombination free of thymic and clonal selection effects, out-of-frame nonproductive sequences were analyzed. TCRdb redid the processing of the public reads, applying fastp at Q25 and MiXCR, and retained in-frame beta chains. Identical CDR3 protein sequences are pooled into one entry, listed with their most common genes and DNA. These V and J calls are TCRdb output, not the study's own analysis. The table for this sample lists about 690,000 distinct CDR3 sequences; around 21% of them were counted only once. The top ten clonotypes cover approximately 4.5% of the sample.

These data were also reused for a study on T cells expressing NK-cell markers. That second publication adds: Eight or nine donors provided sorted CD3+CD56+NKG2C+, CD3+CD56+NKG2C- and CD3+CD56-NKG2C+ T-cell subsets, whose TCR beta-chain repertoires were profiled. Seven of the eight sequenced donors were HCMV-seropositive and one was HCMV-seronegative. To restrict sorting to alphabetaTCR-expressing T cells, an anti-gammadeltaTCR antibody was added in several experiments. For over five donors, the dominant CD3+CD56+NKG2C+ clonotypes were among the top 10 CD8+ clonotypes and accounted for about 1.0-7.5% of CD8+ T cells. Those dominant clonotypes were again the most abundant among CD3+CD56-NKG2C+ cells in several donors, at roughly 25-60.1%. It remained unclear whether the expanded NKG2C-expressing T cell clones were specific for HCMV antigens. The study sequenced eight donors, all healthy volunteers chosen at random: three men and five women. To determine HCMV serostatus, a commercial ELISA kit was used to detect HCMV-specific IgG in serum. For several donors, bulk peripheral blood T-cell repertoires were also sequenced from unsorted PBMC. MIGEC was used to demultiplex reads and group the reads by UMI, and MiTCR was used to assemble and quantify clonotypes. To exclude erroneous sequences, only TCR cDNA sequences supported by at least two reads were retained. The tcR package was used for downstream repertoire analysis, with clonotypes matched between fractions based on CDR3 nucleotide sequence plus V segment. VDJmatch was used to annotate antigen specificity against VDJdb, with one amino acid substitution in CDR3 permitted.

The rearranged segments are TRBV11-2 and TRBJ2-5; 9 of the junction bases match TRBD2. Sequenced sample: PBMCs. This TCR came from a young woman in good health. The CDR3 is CASSQFSGGGETQYF. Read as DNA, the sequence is TGTGCCAGCAGCCAATTTAGCGGGGGAGGAGAGACCCAGTACTTC.